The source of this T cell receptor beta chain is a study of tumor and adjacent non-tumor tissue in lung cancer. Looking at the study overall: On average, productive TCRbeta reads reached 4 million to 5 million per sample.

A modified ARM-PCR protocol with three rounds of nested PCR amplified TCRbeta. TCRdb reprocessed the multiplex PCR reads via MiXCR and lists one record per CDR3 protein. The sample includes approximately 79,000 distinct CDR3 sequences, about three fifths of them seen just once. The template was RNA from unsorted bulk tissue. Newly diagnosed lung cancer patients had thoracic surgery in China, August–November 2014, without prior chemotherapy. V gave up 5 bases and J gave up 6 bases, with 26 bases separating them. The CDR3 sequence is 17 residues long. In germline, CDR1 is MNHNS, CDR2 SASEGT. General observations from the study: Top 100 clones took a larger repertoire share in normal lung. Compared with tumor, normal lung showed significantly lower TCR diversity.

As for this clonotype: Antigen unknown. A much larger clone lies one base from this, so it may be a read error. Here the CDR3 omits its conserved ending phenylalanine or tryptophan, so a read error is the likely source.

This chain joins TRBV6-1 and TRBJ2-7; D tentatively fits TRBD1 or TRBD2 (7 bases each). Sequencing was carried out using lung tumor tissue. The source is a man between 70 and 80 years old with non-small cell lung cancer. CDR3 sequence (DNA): TGTGCCAGCAGTAACAACTGGGGGCAGGGGGGGCTTTCCGAGCAGTACATC. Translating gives CASSNNWGQGGLSEQYI.